This TCR beta chain was documented in a study of T cell clonality in common variable immunodeficiency. Most patients and controls had Caucasian heritage. As for this clone: The antigen remains unidentified. The read gets to within 3 residues of the CDR3 end, and the germline J gene fills in the rest.

Some clones are missing from TCRdb's copy, which holds only in-frame ones; the method was immunoSEQ multiplex PCR. This sample has about 28,000 clones and no singletons, with just over 3% in the ten largest. Study-level points and caveats: In common variable immunodeficiency, TCR beta chains reportedly carried fewer deletions and N-nucleotide insertions. Links between repertoire features and CVID complications were heterogeneity-limited.

The CDR3 length is 12 residues. V was shortened by 6 bases and J by 2 bases, with 8 bases between the two germline ends. Germline V CDR1 and CDR2: SNHLY, FYNNEI. Sequences were obtained from peripheral blood mononuclear cells. The rearrangement links TRBV2 to TRBJ2-7, with D possibly TRBD2 on 6 matching bases. The receptor was isolated from a human donor with common variable immunodeficiency. This CDR3 reads CASRGLAYEQYF. The sequenced part of the CDR3 DNA is TGTGCCAGCAGGGGACTCGCCTACGAG.